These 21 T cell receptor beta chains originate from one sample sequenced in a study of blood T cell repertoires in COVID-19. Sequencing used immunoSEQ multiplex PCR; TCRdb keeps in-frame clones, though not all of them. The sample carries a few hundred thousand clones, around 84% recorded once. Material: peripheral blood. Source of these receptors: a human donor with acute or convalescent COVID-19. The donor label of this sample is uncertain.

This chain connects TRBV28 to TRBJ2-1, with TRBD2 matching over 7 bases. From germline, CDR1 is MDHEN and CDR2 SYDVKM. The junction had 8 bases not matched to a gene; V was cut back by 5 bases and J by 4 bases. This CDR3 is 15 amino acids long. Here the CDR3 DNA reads TGTGCCAGCAGTACGAGACTCGGGGGGTACAATGAGCAGTTCTTC. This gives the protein CASSTRLGGYNEQFF.

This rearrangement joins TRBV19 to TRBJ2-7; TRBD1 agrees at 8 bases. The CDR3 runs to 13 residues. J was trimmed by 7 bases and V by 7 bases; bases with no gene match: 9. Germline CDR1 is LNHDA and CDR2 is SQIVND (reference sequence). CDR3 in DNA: TGTGCCAGTACTGACAGGGGCCTCCGGGAGCAGTACTTC. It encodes CASTDRGLREQYF.

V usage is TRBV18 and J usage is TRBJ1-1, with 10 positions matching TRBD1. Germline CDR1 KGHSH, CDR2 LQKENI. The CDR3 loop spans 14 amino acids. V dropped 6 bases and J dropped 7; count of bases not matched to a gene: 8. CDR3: CASSQRTGGYEAFF. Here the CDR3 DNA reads TGTGCCAGCTCGCAGCGGACAGGGGGATATGAAGCTTTCTTT.

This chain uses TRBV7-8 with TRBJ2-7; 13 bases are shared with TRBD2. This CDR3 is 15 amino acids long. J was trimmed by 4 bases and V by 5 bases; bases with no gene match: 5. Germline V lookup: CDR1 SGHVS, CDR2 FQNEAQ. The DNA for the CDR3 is TGTGCCAGCAGCGACGGACTAGCGGGAGCGTACGAGCAGTACTTC. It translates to CASSDGLAGAYEQYF.

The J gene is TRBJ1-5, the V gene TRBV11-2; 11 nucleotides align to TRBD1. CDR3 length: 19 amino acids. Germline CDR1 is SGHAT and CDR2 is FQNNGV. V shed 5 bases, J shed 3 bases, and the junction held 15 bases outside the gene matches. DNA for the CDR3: TGTGCCAGCAGCACGCGGACAGGGGGCTTGCAAAATACCAATCAGCCCCAGCATTTT. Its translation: CASSTRTGGLQNTNQPQHF. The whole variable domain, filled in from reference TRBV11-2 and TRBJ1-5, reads EAGVAQSPRYKIIEKRQSVAFWCNPISGHATLYWYQQILGQGPKLLIQFQNNGVVDDSQLPKDRFSAERLKGVDSTLKIQPAKLEDSAVYLCASSTRTGGLQNTNQPQHFGDGTRLSIL.

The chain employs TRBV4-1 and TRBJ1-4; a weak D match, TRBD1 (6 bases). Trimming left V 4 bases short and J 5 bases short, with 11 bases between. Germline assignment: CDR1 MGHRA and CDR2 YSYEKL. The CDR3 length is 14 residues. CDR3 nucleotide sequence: TGCGCCAGCAGCCTAGGACAGTTAAATGAAAAACTGTTTTTT. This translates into CASSLGQLNEKLFF.

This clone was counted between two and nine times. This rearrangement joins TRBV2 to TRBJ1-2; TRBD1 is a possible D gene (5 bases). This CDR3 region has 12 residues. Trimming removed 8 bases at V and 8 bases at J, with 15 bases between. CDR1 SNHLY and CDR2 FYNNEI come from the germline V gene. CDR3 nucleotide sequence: TGTGCCAGCGAGACGGGGGATTCGGGCTACACCTTC. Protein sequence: CASETGDSGYTF.

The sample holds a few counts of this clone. CDR3 region: CASSLWLESNQPQHF. The CDR3 DNA is TGTGCCAGCAGTTTATGGTTGGAGAGCAATCAGCCCCAGCATTTT. This sequence joins TRBV28 and TRBJ1-5; D gene unclear. Deletions cut 0 bases from V and 1 base from J, with 7 bases between. The CDR3 is made up of 15 amino acids. Germline V gives CDR1 MDHEN, CDR2 SYDVKM.

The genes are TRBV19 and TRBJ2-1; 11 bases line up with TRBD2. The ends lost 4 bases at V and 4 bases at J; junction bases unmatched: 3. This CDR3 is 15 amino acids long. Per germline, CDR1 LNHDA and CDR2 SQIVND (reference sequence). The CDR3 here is CASSTLAGAYNEQFF. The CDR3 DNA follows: TGTGCCAGTAGTACACTAGCGGGAGCGTACAATGAGCAGTTCTTC.

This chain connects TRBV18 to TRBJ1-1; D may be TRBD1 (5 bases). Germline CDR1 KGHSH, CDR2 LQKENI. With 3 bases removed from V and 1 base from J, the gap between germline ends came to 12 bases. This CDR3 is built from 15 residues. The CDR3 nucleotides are TGTGCCAGCTCACCTAGTTCAGGACAGAACACTGAAGCTTTCTTT. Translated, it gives CASSPSSGQNTEAFF.

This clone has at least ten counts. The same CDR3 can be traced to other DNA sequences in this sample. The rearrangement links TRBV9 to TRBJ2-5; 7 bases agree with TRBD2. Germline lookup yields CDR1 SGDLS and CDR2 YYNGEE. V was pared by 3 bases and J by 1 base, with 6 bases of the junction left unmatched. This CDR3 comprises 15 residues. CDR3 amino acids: CASSEGGGGQETQYF. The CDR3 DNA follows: TGTGCCAGCAGCGAGGGCGGCGGGGGCCAAGAGACCCAGTACTTC.

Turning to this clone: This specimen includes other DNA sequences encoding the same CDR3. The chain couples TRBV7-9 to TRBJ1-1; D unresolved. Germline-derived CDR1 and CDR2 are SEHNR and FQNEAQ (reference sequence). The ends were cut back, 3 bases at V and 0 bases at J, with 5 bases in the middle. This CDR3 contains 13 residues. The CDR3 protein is CASSLTVNTEAFF. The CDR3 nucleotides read TGTGCCAGCAGCTTGACTGTGAACACTGAAGCTTTCTTT.

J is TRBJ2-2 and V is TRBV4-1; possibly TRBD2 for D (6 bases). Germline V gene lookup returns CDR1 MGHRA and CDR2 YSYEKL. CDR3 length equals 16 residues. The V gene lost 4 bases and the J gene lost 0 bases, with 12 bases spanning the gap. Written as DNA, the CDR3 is TGCGCCAGCAGCCCCCGGGGGTGGACGAACACCGGGGAGCTGTTTTTT. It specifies CASSPRGWTNTGELFF.

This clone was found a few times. The CDR3 nucleotides read TGTGCCAGCAGTCCAACAGGGGGCCGGGGCTACACCTTC. Encoded protein: CASSPTGGRGYTF. The chain employs TRBV6-5 and TRBJ1-2; 9 nucleotides agree with TRBD1. This CDR3 is 13 amino acids long. The junction had 6 bases not matched to a gene; V was cut back by 5 bases and J by 8 bases. Germline loops: CDR1 MNHEY, CDR2 SVGAGI.

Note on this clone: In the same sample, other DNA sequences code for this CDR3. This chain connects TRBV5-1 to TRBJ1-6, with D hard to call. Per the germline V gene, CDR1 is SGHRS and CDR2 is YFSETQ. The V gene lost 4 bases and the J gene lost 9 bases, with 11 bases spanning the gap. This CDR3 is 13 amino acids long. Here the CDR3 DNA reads TGCGCCAGCAGCCAAGGCGGGGTTTCACCCCTCCACTTT. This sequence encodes CASSQGGVSPLHF.

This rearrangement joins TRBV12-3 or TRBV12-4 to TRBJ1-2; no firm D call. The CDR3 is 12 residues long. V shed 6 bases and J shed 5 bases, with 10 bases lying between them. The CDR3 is CASSLRIYGYTF. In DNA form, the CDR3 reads TGTGCCAGCAGCTTGAGGATTTATGGCTACACCTTC.

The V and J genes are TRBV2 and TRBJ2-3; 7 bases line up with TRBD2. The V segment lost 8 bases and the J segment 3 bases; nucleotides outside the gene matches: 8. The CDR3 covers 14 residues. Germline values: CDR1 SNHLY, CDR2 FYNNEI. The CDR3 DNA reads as TGTGCCAGCGGGGGTACCGGGAGGACAGATACGCAGTATTTT. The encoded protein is CASGGTGRTDTQYF.

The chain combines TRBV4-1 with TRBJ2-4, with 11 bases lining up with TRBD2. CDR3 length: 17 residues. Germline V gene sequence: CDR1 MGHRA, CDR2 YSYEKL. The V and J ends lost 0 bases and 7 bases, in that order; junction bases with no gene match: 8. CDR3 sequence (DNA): TGCGCCAGCAGCCAAGATAGCGGGGGGGCCTCATTTAACATTCAGTACTTC. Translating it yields CASSQDSGGASFNIQYF.

CDR3 nucleotides: TGTGCCAGCAGCCTCCAGGGCAACTCTGGAAACACCATATATTTT. Translated: CASSLQGNSGNTIYF. The chain carries TRBV6-5 and TRBJ1-3; tentative D call: TRBD1 (5 bases). Deletions cut 6 bases from V and 0 bases from J, with 12 bases between. The CDR3 has 15 residues. The V gene's germline CDR1 is MNHEY and CDR2 SVGAGI.

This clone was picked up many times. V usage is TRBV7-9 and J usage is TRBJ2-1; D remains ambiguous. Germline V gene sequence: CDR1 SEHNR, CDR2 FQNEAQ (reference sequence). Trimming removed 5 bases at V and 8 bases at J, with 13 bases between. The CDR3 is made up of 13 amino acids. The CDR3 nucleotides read TGTGCCAGCAGCCACCCGAAGGCGGATGAGCAGTTCTTC. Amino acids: CASSHPKADEQFF.

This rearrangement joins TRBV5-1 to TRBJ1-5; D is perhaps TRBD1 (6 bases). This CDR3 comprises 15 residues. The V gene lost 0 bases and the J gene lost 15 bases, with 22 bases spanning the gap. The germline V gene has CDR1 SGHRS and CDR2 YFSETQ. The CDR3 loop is CASSLGSGVTVKWHF. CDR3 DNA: TGCGCCAGCAGCTTGGGCTCAGGGGTAACCGTAAAGTGGCATTTT. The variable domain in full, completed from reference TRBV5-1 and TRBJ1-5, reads KAGVTQTPRYLIKTRGQQVTLSCSPISGHRSVSWYQQTPGQGLQFLFEYFSETQRNKGNFPGRFSGRQFSNSRSEMNVSTLELGDSALYLCASSLGSGVTVKWHFGDGTRLSIL.